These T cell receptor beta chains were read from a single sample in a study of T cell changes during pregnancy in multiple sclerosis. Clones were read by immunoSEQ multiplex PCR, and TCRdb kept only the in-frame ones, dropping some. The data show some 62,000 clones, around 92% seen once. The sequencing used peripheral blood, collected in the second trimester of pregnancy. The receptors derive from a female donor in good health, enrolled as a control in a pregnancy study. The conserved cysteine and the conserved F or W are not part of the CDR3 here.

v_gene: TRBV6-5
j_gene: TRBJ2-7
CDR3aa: ASSWRNEQY

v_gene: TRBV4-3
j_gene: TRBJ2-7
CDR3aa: ASSQDWQREGLRGDEQY

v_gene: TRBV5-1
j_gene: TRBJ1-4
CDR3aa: ASSPPGQGNEKLF

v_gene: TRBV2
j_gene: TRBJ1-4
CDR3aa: ASSEGTGTEKLF

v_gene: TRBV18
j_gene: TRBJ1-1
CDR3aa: ASSPYTGTGAEAF

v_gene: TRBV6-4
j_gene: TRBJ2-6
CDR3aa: ASSSDSLSGANVLT

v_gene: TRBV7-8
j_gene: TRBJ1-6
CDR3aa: ASRPPGGGEDSPLH

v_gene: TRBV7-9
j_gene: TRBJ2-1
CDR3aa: ASSFILGLGKNEQF

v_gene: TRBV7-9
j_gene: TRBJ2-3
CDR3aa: ASSLGLSTDTQY

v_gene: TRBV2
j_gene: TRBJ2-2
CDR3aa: ASIGTGTSGGAPGELF

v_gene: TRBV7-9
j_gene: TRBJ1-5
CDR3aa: ASSLTGGNQPQH

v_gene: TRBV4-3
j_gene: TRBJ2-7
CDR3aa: ASSQGPASYEQY

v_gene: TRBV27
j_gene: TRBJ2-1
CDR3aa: ASSPGLAGGAF

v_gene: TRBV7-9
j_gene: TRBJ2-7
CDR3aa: ASSLKGAEQY

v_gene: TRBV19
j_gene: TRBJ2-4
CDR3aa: ASSVGLADPQY

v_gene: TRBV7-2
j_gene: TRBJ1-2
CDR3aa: ASTPYT

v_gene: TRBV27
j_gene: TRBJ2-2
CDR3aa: ASSLRDRHTGELF

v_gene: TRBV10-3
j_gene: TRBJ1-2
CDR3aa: AISGVRTGVYGYT